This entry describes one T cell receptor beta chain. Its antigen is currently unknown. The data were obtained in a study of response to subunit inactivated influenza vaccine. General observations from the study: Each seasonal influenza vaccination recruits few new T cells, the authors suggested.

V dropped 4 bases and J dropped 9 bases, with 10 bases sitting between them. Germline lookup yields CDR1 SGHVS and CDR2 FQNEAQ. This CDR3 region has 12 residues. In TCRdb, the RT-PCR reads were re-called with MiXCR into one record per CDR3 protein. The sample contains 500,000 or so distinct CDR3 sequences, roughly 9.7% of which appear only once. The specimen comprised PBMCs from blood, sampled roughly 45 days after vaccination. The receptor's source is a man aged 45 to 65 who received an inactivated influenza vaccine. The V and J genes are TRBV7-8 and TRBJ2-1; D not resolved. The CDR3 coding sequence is TGTGCCAGCAGCTCCCAGTGGGCTGAGCAGTTCTTC. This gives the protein CASSSQWAEQFF.